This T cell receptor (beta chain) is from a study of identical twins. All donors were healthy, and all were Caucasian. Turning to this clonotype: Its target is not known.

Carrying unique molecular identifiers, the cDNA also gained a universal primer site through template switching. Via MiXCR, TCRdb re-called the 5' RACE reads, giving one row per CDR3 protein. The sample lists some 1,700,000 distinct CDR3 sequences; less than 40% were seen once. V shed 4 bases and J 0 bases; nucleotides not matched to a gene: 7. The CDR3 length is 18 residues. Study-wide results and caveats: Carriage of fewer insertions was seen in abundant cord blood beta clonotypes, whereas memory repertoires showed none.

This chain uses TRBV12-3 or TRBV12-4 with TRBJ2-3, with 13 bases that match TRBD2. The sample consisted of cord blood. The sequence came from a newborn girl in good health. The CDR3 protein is CASSSIMGLAGSTDTQYF. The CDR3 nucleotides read TGTGCCAGCAGTTCTATTATGGGACTAGCGGGGAGCACAGATACGCAGTATTTT.